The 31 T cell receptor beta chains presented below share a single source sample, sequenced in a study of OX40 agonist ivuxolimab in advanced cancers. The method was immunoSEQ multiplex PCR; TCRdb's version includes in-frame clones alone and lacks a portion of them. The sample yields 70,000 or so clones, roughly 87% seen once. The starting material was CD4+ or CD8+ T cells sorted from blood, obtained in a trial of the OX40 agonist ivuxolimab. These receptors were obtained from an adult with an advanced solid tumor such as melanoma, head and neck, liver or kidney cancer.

The CDR3 region is CASRADYMNTEAFF. In DNA, the CDR3 is TGTGCCAGCCGGGCAGACTACATGAACACTGAAGCTTTCTTT. The chain couples TRBV2 to TRBJ1-1; D not resolved. The CDR3 runs to 14 residues. The germline gives CDR1 SNHLY, CDR2 FYNNEI. Trimming left V 8 bases short and J 0 bases short, with 13 bases between.

CDR3 DNA sequence: TGTGCCAGCAGCTTAGATGACGGTTTTAATTCACCCCTCCACTTT. Protein product: CASSLDDGFNSPLHF. V gene TRBV7-9 combines with J gene TRBJ1-6; D is ambiguous. The germline V gene encodes CDR1 SEHNR and CDR2 FQNEAQ (reference sequence). Between the trimmed V and J ends, which lost 1 base and 6 bases, there was a span of 10 bases. The CDR3 length is 15 residues.

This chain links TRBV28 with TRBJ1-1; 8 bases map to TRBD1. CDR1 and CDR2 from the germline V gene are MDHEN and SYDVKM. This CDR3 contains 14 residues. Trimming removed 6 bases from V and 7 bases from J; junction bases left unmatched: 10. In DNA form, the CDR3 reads TGTGCCAGCAGGATCCGGACAGGGAGGAGTGAAGCTTTCTTT. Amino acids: CASRIRTGRSEAFF.

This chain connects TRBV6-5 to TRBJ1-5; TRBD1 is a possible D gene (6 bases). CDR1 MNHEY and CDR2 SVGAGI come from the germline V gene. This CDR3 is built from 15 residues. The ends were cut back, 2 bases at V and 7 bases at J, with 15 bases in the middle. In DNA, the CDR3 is TGTGCCAGCAGTTACGAGAATACAGGGTACCAGCCCCAGCATTTT. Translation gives CASSYENTGYQPQHF.

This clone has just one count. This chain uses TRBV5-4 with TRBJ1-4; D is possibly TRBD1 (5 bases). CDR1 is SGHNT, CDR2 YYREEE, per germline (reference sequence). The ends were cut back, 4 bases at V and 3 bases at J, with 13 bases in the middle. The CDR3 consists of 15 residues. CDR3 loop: CASSARAGANEKLFF. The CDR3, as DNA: TGTGCCAGCAGCGCCAGGGCAGGCGCTAATGAAAAACTGTTTTTT.

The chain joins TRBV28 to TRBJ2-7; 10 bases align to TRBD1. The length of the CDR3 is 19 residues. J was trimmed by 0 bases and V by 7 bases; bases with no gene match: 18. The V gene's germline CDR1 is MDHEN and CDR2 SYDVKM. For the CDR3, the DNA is TGTGCCAGCACCAATCCCCGGACAGGGGGATTGAGGGCCTCCTACGAGCAGTACTTC. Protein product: CASTNPRTGGLRASYEQYF. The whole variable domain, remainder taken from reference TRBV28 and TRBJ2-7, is DVKVTQSSRYLVKRTGEKVFLECVQDMDHENMFWYRQDPGLGLRLIYFSYDVKMKEKGDIPEGYSVSREKKERFSLILESASTNQTSMYLCASTNPRTGGLRASYEQYFGPGTRLTVT.

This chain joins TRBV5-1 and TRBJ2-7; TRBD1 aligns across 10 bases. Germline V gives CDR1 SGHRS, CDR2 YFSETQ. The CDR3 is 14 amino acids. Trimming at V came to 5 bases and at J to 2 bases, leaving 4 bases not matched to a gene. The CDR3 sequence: CASRSGTGAYEQYF. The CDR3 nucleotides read TGCGCCAGCAGATCCGGGACAGGGGCCTACGAGCAGTACTTC.

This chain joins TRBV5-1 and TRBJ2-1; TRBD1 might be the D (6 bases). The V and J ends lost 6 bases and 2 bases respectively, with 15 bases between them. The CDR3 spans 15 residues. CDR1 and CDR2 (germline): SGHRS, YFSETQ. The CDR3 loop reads CASTETAGAYNEQFF. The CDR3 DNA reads TGCGCCAGCACTGAGACGGCAGGGGCCTACAATGAGCAGTTCTTC.

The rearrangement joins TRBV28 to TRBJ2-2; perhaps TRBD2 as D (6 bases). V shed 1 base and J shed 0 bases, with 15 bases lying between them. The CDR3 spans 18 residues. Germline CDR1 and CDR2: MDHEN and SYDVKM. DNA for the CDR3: TGTGCCAGCAGTTTATCCTTTTGGGGGGTTGCGAACACCGGGGAGCTGTTTTTT. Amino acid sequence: CASSLSFWGVANTGELFF.

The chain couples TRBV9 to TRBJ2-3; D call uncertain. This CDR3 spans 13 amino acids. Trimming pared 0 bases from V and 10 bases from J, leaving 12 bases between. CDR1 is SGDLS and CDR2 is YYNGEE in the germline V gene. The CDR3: CASSVVGSDAQYF. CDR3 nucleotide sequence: TGTGCCAGCAGCGTAGTAGGTTCGGATGCGCAGTATTTT.

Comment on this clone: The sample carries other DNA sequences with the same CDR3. The CDR3 DNA follows: TGCGCCAGCAGCTTGGGTACAGGGGATACGCAGTATTTT. This translates into CASSLGTGDTQYF. The chain combines TRBV5-1 with TRBJ2-3, with D tentatively TRBD1 (6 bases). CDR1 is SGHRS and CDR2 is YFSETQ in the germline V gene. CDR3 length equals 13 residues. Trimming stripped 0 bases from V and 6 bases from J, with 8 bases between.

The CDR3 sequence is CASSLAMGQGSHEQYF. The DNA of the CDR3 is TGCGCCAGCAGCTTGGCTATGGGACAGGGGTCCCACGAGCAGTACTTC. V is TRBV5-1 and J is TRBJ2-7; 10 bases are a match to TRBD1. The CDR3 has 16 amino acids. Trimming cost V 0 bases and J 5 bases; bases outside gene matches: 8. Germline CDR1 reads SGHRS; CDR2 reads YFSETQ.

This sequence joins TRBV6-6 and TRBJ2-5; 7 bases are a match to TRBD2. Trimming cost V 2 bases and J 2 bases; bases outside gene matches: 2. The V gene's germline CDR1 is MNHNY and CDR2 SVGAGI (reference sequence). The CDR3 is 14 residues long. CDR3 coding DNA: TGTGCCAGCAGTTACGACGGGAGGCAAGAGACCCAGTACTTC. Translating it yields CASSYDGRQETQYF.

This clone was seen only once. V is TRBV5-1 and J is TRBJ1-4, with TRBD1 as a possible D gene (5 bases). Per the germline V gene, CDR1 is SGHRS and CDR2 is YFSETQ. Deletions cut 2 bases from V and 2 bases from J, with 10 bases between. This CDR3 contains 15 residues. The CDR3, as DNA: TGCGCCAGCAGCTTAGCCGGGGGGACTAATGAAAAACTGTTTTTT. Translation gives CASSLAGGTNEKLFF.

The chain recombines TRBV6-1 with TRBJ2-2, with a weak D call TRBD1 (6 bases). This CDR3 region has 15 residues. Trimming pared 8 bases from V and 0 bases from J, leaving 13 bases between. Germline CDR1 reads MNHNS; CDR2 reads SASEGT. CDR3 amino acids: CASLFDRSNTGELFF. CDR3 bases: TGTGCCAGCCTGTTTGACAGGTCGAACACCGGGGAGCTGTTTTTT.

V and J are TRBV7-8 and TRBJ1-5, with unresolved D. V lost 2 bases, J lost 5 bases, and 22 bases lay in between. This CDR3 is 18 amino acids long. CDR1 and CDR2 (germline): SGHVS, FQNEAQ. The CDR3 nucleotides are TGTGCCAGCAGCTTAACCGTCCGAGCCCTTATAGCAGATCAGCCCCAGCATTTT. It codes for CASSLTVRALIADQPQHF.

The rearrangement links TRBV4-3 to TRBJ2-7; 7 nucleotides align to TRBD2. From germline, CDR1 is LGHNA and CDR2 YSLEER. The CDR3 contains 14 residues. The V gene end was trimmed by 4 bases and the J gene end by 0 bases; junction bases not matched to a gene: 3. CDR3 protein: CASSLAGRSYEQYF. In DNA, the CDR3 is TGCGCCAGCAGCCTAGCGGGCCGCTCCTACGAGCAGTACTTC.

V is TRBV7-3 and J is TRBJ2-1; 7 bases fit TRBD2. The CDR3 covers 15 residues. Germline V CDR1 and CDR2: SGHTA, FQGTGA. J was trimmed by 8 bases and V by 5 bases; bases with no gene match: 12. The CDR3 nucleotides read TGTGCCAGCAGCCCTCTAGCGGTCCTTGGCTATGAGCAGTTCTTC. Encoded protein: CASSPLAVLGYEQFF.

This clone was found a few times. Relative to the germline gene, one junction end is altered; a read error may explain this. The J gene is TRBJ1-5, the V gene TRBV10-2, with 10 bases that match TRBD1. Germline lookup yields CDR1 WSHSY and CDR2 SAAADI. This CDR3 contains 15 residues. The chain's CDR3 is CASSESTGGNQPQHF. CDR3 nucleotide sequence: TGCGCCAGCAGTGAGTCGACAGGGGGCAACCAGCCCCAGCATTTT.

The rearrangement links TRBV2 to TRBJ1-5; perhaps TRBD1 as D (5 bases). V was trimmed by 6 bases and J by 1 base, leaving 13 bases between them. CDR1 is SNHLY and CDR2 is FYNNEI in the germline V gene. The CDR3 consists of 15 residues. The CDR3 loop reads CASRWVEGSNQPQHF. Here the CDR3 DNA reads TGTGCCAGCAGGTGGGTTGAGGGGAGCAATCAGCCCCAGCATTTT. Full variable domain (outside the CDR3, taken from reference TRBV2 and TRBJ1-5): EPEVTQTPSHQVTQMGQEVILRCVPISNHLYFYWYRQILGQKVEFLVSFYNNEISEKSEIFDDQFSVERPDGSNFTLKIRSTKLEDSAMYFCASRWVEGSNQPQHFGDGTRLSIL.

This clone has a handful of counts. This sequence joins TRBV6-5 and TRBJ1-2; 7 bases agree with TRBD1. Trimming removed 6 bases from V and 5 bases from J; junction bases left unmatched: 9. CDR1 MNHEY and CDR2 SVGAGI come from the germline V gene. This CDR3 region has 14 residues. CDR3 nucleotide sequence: TGTGCCAGCAGACCTGGGACAGCGGGATATGGCTACACCTTC. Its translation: CASRPGTAGYGYTF.

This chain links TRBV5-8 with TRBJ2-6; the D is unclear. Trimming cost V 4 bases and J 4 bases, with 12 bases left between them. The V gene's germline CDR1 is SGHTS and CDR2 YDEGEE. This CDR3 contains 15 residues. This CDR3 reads CASSTRVMGANVLTF. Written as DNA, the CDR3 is TGTGCCAGCAGCACCCGCGTGATGGGGGCCAACGTCCTGACTTTC.

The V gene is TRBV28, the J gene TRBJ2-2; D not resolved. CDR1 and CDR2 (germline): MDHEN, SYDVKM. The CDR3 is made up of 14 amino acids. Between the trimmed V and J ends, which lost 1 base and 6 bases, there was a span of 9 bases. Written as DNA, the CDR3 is TGTGCCAGCAGTTTATCGGCTCGTTCCGGGGAGCTGTTTTTT. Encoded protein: CASSLSARSGELFF.

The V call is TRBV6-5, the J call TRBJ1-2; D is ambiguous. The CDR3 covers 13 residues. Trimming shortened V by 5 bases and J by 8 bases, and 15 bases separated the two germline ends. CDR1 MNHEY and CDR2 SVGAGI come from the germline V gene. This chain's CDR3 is CASSEGMGGGYTF. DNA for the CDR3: TGTGCCAGCAGTGAAGGGATGGGTGGCGGCTACACCTTC.

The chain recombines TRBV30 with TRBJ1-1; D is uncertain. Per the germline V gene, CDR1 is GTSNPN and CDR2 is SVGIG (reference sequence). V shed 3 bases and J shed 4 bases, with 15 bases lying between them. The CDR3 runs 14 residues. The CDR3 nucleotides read TGTGCCTGGAGGTCCAAGGTTGGGAGCACTGAAGCTTTCTTT. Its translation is CAWRSKVGSTEAFF.

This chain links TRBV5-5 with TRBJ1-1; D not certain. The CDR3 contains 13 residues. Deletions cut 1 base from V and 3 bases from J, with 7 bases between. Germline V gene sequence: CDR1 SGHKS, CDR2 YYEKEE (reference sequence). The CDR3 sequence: CASSLITDTEAFF. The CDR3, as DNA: TGTGCCAGCAGCTTGATTACGGACACTGAAGCTTTCTTT.

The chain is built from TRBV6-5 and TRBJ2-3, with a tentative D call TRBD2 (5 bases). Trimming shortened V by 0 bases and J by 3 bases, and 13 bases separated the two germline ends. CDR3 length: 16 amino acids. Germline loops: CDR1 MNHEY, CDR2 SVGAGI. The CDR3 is CASSYSSLGETDTQYF. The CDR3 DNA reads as TGTGCCAGCAGTTACTCGTCCCTGGGAGAAACAGATACGCAGTATTTT.

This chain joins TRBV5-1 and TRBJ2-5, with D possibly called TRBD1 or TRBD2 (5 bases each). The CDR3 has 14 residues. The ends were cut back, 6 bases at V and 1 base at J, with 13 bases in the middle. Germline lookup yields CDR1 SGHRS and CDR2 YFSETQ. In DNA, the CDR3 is TGCGCCAGCAAACCTCCTGGGACCCAAGAGACCCAGTACTTC. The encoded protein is CASKPPGTQETQYF.

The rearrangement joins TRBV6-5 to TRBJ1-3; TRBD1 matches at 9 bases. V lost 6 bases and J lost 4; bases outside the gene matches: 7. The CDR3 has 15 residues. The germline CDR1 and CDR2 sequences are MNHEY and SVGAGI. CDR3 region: CASSTGGFGGNTIYF. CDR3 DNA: TGTGCCAGCAGCACAGGGGGCTTCGGGGGAAACACCATATATTTT.

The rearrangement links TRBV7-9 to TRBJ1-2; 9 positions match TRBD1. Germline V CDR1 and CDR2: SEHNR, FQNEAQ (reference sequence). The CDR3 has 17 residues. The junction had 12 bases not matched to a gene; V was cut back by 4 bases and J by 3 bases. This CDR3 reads CASSSGTGGPRDYGYTF. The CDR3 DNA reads TGTGCCAGCAGCTCCGGAACAGGGGGCCCAAGGGACTATGGCTACACCTTC.

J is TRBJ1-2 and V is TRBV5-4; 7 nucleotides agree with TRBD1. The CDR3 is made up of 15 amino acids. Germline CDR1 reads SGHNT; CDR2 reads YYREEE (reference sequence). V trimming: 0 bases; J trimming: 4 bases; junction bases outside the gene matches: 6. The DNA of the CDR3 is TGTGCCAGCAGCTTGGAGACAGGGCATTTCTATGGCTACACCTTC. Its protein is CASSLETGHFYGYTF.